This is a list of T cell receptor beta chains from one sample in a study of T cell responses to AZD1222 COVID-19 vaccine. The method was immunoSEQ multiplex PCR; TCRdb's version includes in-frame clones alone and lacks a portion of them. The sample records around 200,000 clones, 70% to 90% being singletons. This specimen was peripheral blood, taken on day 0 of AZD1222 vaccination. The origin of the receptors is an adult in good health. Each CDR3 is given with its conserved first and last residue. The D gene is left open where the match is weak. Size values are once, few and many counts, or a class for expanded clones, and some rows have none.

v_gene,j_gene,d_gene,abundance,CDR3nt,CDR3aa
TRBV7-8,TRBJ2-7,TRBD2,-,TGTGCCAGCAGCTTAGCCGGACTAGCAGAGTCCTCCTCCTACGAGCAGTACTTC,CASSLAGLAESSSYEQYF
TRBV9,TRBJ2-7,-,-,TGTGCCAGCAGCGTAGACGGCGGGAAGAACGAGCAGTACTTC,CASSVDGGKNEQYF
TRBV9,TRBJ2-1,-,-,TGTGCCAGCAGCTTATCCGGGACAACTCACAATGAGCAGTTCTTC,CASSLSGTTHNEQFF
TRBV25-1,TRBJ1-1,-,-,TGTGCCAGCGGTACGGGGTCCCACTCGAGAGCTTTCTTT,CASGTGSHSRAFF
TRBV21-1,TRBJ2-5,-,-,TGTGCCAGCAGCAGGACCGGGACCGCCGGTGAGACCCAGTACTTC,CASSRTGTAGETQYF
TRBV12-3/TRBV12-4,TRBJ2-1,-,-,TGTGCCAGCAGTTTAAGTGGCCACAATGAGCAGTTCTTC,CASSLSGHNEQFF
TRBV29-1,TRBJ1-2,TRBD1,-,TGCAGCGTTGAAGTCCCGGGACAGCCCTATGGCTACACCTTC,CSVEVPGQPYGYTF
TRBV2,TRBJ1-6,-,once,TGTGCCAGCAGCGCCGACGGTAATTCACCCCTCCACTTT,CASSADGNSPLHF
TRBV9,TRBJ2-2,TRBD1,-,TGTGCCAGCAGCTCAGCAGTGACAGGGCGTGACACCGGGGAGCTGTTTTTT,CASSSAVTGRDTGELFF
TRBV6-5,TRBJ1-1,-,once,TGTGCCAGCACCCTGGCGGGCATGGGGGACACTGAAGCTTTCTTT,CASTLAGMGDTEAFF
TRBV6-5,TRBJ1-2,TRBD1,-,TGTGCCTCCGGGACAGCCCTTCGAGCTAACTATGGCTACACCTTC,CASGTALRANYGYTF
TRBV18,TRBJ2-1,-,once,TGTGCCAGCTCACCAGAGGCCCTGCCCTACAATGAGCAGTTCTTC,CASSPEALPYNEQFF
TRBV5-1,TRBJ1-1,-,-,TGCGCCAGCAGCCATGGACGGATTATGAACACTGAAGCTTTCTTT,CASSHGRIMNTEAFF
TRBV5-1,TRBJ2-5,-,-,TGCGCCAGCAGCCGGTCCCTAGCTGGGGAGACCCAGTACTTC,CASSRSLAGETQYF
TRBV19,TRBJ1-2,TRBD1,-,TGTGCCAGTAGTATTGGGGTTGGACAGGGGCCTGTCTATGGCTACACCTTC,CASSIGVGQGPVYGYTF
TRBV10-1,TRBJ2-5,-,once,TGCGCCAGTGACGTAAGCCTACAAGAGACCCAGTACTTC,CASDVSLQETQYF
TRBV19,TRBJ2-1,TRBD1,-,TGTGCCAGTAGTATTAAGGGGGCGGGTGAGCAGTTCTTC,CASSIKGAGEQFF
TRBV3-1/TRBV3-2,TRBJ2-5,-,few,TGTGCCAGCAGTCGGATTTCAGGGGGAGGATGGGAGACCCAGTACTTC,CASSRISGGGWETQYF
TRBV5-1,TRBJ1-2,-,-,TGCGCCAGCAGCCCCAACGAGGGGGGAGGGAACTATGGCTACACCTTC,CASSPNEGGGNYGYTF
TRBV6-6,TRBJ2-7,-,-,TGTGCCAGCAGTTACTCTAGCCGGGACTGGGCCTTC,CASSYSSRDWAF
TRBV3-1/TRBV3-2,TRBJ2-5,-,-,TGTGCCAGCAGCCGAGGGGTCGGGAGTTCGGCCCAGTACTTC,CASSRGVGSSAQYF
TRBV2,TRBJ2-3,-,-,TGTGCCAGCAGTGTCCGGGACTTGGATACGCAGTATTTT,CASSVRDLDTQYF
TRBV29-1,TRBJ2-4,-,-,TGCAGCTCCCCGGCGGGGTGTGCCAAAAACATTCAGTACTTC,CSSPAGCAKNIQYF
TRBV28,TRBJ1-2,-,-,TGTGCCAGCAGTTCCTCCGACGGGGGGTTTGGGGATGGCTACACCTTC,CASSSSDGGFGDGYTF
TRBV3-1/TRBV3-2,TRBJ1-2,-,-,TGTGCCAGCAGCCAAGAAGGGACACTGTATGGCTACACCTTC,CASSQEGTLYGYTF
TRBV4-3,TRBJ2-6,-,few,TGCGCCAGCAGCCAAGTCGGTGCAGCAGGGGCCAACGTCCTGACTTTC,CASSQVGAAGANVLTF
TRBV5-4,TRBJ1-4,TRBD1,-,TGTGCCAGCAGTTATGGGACAGCGACTAATGAAAAACTGTTTTTT,CASSYGTATNEKLFF
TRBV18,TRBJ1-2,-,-,TGTGCCAGCTCAACGTCAGCGCAGGGGCCCTATGGCTACACCTTC,CASSTSAQGPYGYTF
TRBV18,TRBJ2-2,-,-,TGTGCCAGCTCACGCATCGAGGGGGAGCTGTTTTTT,CASSRIEGELFF
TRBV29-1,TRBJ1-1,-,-,TGCAGCGTTGCCACGAGGGCCACTGAAGCTTTCTTT,CSVATRATEAFF
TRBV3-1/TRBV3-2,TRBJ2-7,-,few,TGTGCCAGCAGCCCCCGCTCGACAGGAACCTACGAGCAGTACTTC,CASSPRSTGTYEQYF
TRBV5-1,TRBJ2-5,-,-,TGCGCCAGCAGCTTGGCCGGGACACTACAAGAGACCCAGTACTTC,CASSLAGTLQETQYF
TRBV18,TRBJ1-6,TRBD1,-,TGTGCCAGCTCACCACAGGGGGCTGGTAATTCACCCCTCCACTTT,CASSPQGAGNSPLHF
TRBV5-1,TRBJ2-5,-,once,TGCGCCAGCAAGAACAGCCAGGCCCTCCAGGGGACCCAGTACTTC,CASKNSQALQGTQYF
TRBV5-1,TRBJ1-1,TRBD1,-,TGCGCCAGCAGCCGTAGCGGACAGGGTGAAGCTTTCTTT,CASSRSGQGEAFF
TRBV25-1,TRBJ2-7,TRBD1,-,TGTGCCAGCGGACAGGCTACCTACGAGCAGTACTTC,CASGQATYEQYF
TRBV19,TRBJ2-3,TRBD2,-,TGTGCCACTTCGGGGCGGGGGGGCACAGATACGCAGTATTTT,CATSGRGGTDTQYF
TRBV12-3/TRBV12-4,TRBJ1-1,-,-,TGTGCCAGCAGGACCTTAGGTGGAACTGAAGCTTTCTTT,CASRTLGGTEAFF
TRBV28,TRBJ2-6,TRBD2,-,TGTGCCAGCAGAGGGACTATCATCCCTCGAACCGGGGCCAACGTCCTGACTTTC,CASRGTIIPRTGANVLTF
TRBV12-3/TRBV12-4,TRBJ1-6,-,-,TGTGCCAGCAGTGCCGGGTATTCACCCCTCCACTTT,CASSAGYSPLHF
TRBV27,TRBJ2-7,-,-,TGTGCCAGCAGTCGACAGGGAGGGTTCGCCTACGAGCAGTACTTC,CASSRQGGFAYEQYF